The text below deals with one T cell receptor (beta chain). Only in-frame clones appear in the TCRdb table, and some are missing; sequencing was by immunoSEQ multiplex PCR. The data hold 38,000 or so clones, with roughly 90% observed a single time. The V gene end was trimmed by 0 bases and the J gene end by 3 bases; junction bases not matched to a gene: 14. From germline, CDR1 is LNHDA and CDR2 SQIVND (reference sequence). The CDR3 sequence is 20 residues long. These data are taken from a study of T cell changes during pregnancy in multiple sclerosis. The sequences come from CD8+ T cells from peripheral blood mononuclear cells, collected in the first trimester of pregnancy. This receptor was identified in a female donor with multiple sclerosis, enrolled in a pregnancy study. The chain couples TRBV19 to TRBJ2-1, with 10 nucleotides matching TRBD2. CDR3 sequence reads: CASSIDLPPPSGGYYNEQFF. Here the CDR3 DNA reads TGTGCCAGTAGTATAGATCTCCCCCCCCCTAGCGGGGGATACTACAATGAGCAGTTCTTC.